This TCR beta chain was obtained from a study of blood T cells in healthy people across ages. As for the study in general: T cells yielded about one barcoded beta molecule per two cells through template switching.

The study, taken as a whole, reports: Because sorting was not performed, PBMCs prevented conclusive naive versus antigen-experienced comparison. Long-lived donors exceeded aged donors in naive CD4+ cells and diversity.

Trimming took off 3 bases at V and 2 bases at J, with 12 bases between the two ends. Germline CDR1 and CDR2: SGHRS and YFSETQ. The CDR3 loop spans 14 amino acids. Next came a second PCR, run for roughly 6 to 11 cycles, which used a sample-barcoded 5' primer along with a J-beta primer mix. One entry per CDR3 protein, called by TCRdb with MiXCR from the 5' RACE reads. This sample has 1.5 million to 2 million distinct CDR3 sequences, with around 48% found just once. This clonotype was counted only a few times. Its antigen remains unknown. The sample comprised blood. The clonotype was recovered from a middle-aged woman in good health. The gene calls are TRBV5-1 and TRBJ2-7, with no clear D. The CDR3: CASSSKGFTYEQYF. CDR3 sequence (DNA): TGCGCCAGCAGCTCTAAAGGATTCACCTACGAGCAGTACTTC.